A selection of T cell receptor beta chains follows, all from one sample in a study of response to subunit inactivated influenza vaccine. A single record per CDR3 protein comes from TCRdb applying MiXCR to the RT-PCR reads. Found here are fewer than 250,000 distinct CDR3 sequences, around 14% of them singletons; the top ten hold under 30%. This specimen consisted of CD8+ T cells sorted from PBMCs, obtained more than 4 days after vaccination. These receptors were obtained from a man between 50 and 59 years old who received an inactivated influenza vaccine. CDR3s include the opening cysteine and the closing phenylalanine or tryptophan. A D gene is named only where the DNA matches it firmly. Part of the rows lack a size; the others show once, few, many or a class for expanded clones.

clone size,J gene,D gene,V gene,CDR3 DNA,CDR3 protein
.,TRBJ2-5,TRBD2,TRBV7-9,TGTGCCAGCAGCCCCCATGGCGGGGGGAGGGAGACCCAGTACTTC,CASSPHGGGRETQYF
few,TRBJ2-7,.,TRBV19,TGTGCCAGTAGTGTGACCGGGACTGAAGACGAGCAGTACTTC,CASSVTGTEDEQYF
.,TRBJ2-5,TRBD2,TRBV4-3,TGCGCCAGCAGCCCCCCGCGGACTAGCATGGAGACCCAGTACTTC,CASSPPRTSMETQYF
.,TRBJ2-7,.,TRBV12-3/TRBV12-4,TGTGCCAGCAGACCGGGACCGAGCTACGAGCAGTACTTC,CASRPGPSYEQYF
many,TRBJ1-5,.,TRBV3-1,TGTGCCAGCAGCCAAGGACCGGGCGCTGATCAGCCCCAGCATTTT,CASSQGPGADQPQHF
few,TRBJ2-7,TRBD2,TRBV4-3,TGCGCCAGCAGCCAAGATTTACTAGCGGATCGCTACGAGCAGTACTTC,CASSQDLLADRYEQYF
.,TRBJ2-3,.,TRBV12-3/TRBV12-4,TGTGCCACCTCCCTCGTGGGGAAGACAGATACGCAGTATTTT,CATSLVGKTDTQYF
many,TRBJ2-3,TRBD2,TRBV28,TGTGCCAGCAGTTCCTTAGCGGGCACCACAGATACGCAGTATTTT,CASSSLAGTTDTQYF
few,TRBJ2-7,.,TRBV7-6,TGTGCCAGCAGCTTAGGGCAGGATGGCGAGCAGTACTTC,CASSLGQDGEQYF
few,TRBJ2-3,.,TRBV4-2,TGTGCCAGCAGCCAAACCCTGACAGATACGCAGTATTTT,CASSQTLTDTQYF
many,TRBJ2-1,TRBD2,TRBV25-1,TGTGCCAGCAGTGAAGGACTAGCGGGGAAGGAGTTCTTC,CASSEGLAGKEFF
few,TRBJ2-7,.,TRBV4-1,TGCGCCAGCAGCCAAGGATGGGACGGTCCCTACGAGCAGTACTTC,CASSQGWDGPYEQYF
.,TRBJ2-1,.,TRBV25-1,TGTGCCAGCAGAGAACTGGGTGAGCAGTTCTTC,CASRELGEQFF
few,TRBJ1-2,TRBD1,TRBV4-3,TGCGCCAGCAGCCAAGATCCCAGGCAGGGGGCAAATGGCTACACCTTC,CASSQDPRQGANGYTF
few,TRBJ2-7,.,TRBV11-2,TGTGCCAGCAGCTTAAGCGGTACCTACGAGCAGTACTTC,CASSLSGTYEQYF
.,TRBJ2-3,TRBD1,TRBV15,TGTGCCACCAGCCGGGACAGGGGCTCAGATACGCAGTATTTT,CATSRDRGSDTQYF
.,TRBJ2-2,TRBD1,TRBV12-3/TRBV12-4,TGTGCCAGCAGTTTGAGGGGGCGCAACACCGGGGAGCTGTTTTTT,CASSLRGRNTGELFF
.,TRBJ2-2,.,TRBV29-1,TGCAGCGTTCGAATTGCAGGGGCCGGGGAGCTGTTTTTT,CSVRIAGAGELFF
once,TRBJ2-3,.,TRBV9,TGTGCCAGCAGCCCCCTTGTGGGGGTCACAGATACGCAGTATTTT,CASSPLVGVTDTQYF
.,TRBJ2-7,TRBD1,TRBV19,TGTGCCAGTAGTACTTCCGGGACAGGCACCTACGAGCAGTACTTC,CASSTSGTGTYEQYF
few,TRBJ2-2,TRBD1,TRBV6-2/TRBV6-3,TGTGCCAGCAGTTACATAATCGGACAGGAGGTCACCGGGGAGCTGTTTTTT,CASSYIIGQEVTGELFF
.,TRBJ2-7,.,TRBV28,TGTGCCAGCAGTTTAGACATGGGCTCCTACGAGCAGTACTTC,CASSLDMGSYEQYF
few,TRBJ2-1,TRBD2,TRBV6-2/TRBV6-3,TGTGCCAGCAGTTACCCCGGACTAGCGGGGGGGAGCTCCTACAATGAGCAGTTCTTC,CASSYPGLAGGSSYNEQFF
.,TRBJ2-3,TRBD1,TRBV7-8,TGTGCCAGCAGCTTACTCACAGGGGAGACAGATACGCAGTATTTT,CASSLLTGETDTQYF
few,TRBJ2-1,TRBD2,TRBV3-1,TGTGCCAGCAGCTCGACGGCGGGAGGATTCAATGAGCAGTTCTTC,CASSSTAGGFNEQFF
.,TRBJ1-1,.,TRBV14,TGTGCCAGCAGCCAGGGGGGACCGGCTGAAGCTTTCTTT,CASSQGGPAEAFF
many,TRBJ1-1,.,TRBV4-3,TGCGCCAGCAGCCAAGAGGGGGGACGCACTGAAGCTTTCTTT,CASSQEGGRTEAFF
.,TRBJ1-1,.,TRBV6-1,TGTGCCAGCAGTGCCCAAGGGACTGGCCGGGCTGAAGCTTTCTTT,CASSAQGTGRAEAFF
few,TRBJ1-1,.,TRBV28,TGTGCCAGCGCAGCGGCCAGGAACACTGAAGCTTTCTTT,CASAAARNTEAFF
.,TRBJ2-1,TRBD1,TRBV28,TGTGCCAGCAGTTTAGTCGGGACAGGGGACTTCGGGTACAATGAGCAGTTCTTC,CASSLVGTGDFGYNEQFF
few,TRBJ1-1,.,TRBV7-9,TGTGCCAGCAGCTCCCCGGGGTTAACTGAAGCTTTCTTT,CASSSPGLTEAFF
few,TRBJ2-3,TRBD2,TRBV20-1,TGCAGTGCTAGAAGCCTGACTAGCGGGGGACTTTCTCATGGGGATACGCAGTATTTT,CSARSLTSGGLSHGDTQYF
many,TRBJ1-4,.,TRBV7-9,TGTGCCAGCAGCTTGACAGGCCTAGGCCAAGGGGAAAAACTGTTTTTT,CASSLTGLGQGEKLFF
.,TRBJ2-5,.,TRBV12-3/TRBV12-4,TGTGCCAGCAGTGAGACTAGTAGGGAGACCCAGTACTTC,CASSETSRETQYF
.,TRBJ2-1,TRBD2,TRBV27,TGTGCCAGCAGTTTCCTTTTCGGTAGCGGGAGGGCCGAACAGTTCTTC,CASSFLFGSGRAEQFF
.,TRBJ1-2,TRBD1,TRBV6-1,TGTGCCAGCAGTACACAGGGGGCCCGCCACCTCTATGGCTACACCTTC,CASSTQGARHLYGYTF
.,TRBJ2-6,.,TRBV11-2,TGTGCCAGCAGCTTCCACAGGCGGAGCTCTGGGGCCAACGTCCTGACTTTC,CASSFHRRSSGANVLTF
many,TRBJ2-1,TRBD1,TRBV5-1,TGCGCCAGCAGCTTGTCGTCCGGGACAGGGCTCTGGGAGCAGTTCTTC,CASSLSSGTGLWEQFF
few,TRBJ2-1,.,TRBV14,TGTGCCAGCAGCCACGTGACCGACACCTACAATGAGCAGTTCTTC,CASSHVTDTYNEQFF
.,TRBJ2-1,.,TRBV7-9,TGTGCCAGCAGCTTAACGTATTACTCCTACAATGAGCAGTTCTTC,CASSLTYYSYNEQFF
.,TRBJ2-5,.,TRBV15,TGTGCCACCAGCAGGTCCGCAGGGCTGGAGACCCAGTACTTC,CATSRSAGLETQYF
many,TRBJ2-1,TRBD1,TRBV12-3/TRBV12-4,TGTGCCAGCAGTTCGACAGGGTCCTACAATGAGCAGTTCTTC,CASSSTGSYNEQFF
.,TRBJ2-7,.,TRBV27,TGTGCCAGCAGTTACGGGAGCGCTTACGAGCAGTACTTC,CASSYGSAYEQYF
few,TRBJ2-1,TRBD2,TRBV5-1,TGCGCCAGCAGCTCGGTGGGTGCTAGCGGGAGAAATGAGCAGTTCTTC,CASSSVGASGRNEQFF
few,TRBJ2-3,TRBD1,TRBV28,TGTGCCAGCAGTTTTCCCATAACCGGGACAGGGGGAATCACAGATACGCAGTATTTT,CASSFPITGTGGITDTQYF
.,TRBJ2-3,TRBD2,TRBV7-3,TGTGCCAGCAGCGAAGGGACTAGCCCTTTTAGCACAGATACGCAGTATTTT,CASSEGTSPFSTDTQYF
few,TRBJ2-7,TRBD1,TRBV11-2,TGTGCCAGCAGCGCAGGACAGGGGAAATACGAGCAGTACTTC,CASSAGQGKYEQYF
.,TRBJ1-2,TRBD1,TRBV7-9,TGTGCCAGCAGCCCCCTGTTGGACAGGTCTCGCTATGGCTACACCTTC,CASSPLLDRSRYGYTF
few,TRBJ1-1,.,TRBV6-2/TRBV6-3,TGTGCCAGCAGTTTCGAGGCGAGGAGGCCGAACACTGAAGCTTTCTTT,CASSFEARRPNTEAFF
.,TRBJ1-2,.,TRBV4-1,TGCGCCAGCAGCCAACAGACATATACGGGCTATGGCTACACCTTC,CASSQQTYTGYGYTF
few,TRBJ2-1,.,TRBV5-6,TGTGCCAGCAGCTTACCCGGGGCCAATGAGCAGTTCTTC,CASSLPGANEQFF
.,TRBJ2-7,.,TRBV7-3,TGTGCCAGCAGCTTAGGTCCAGCGGAGACCTACGAGCAGTACTTC,CASSLGPAETYEQYF
.,TRBJ1-5,.,TRBV9,TGTGCCAGCAGCGTAGGGTCAGCAAATCAGCCCCAGCATTTT,CASSVGSANQPQHF
many,TRBJ2-5,.,TRBV11-2,TGTGCCAGCAGCTTCTGGGGAGAATACCAAGAGACCCAGTACTTC,CASSFWGEYQETQYF
.,TRBJ2-3,TRBD2,TRBV7-9,TGTGCCAGCAGCCCGTTTAGCGGGGACACAGATACGCAGTATTTT,CASSPFSGDTDTQYF
.,TRBJ1-5,.,TRBV12-3/TRBV12-4,TGTGCCAGCAGTGGTCTCCTGGCAAGCAATCAGCCCCAGCATTTT,CASSGLLASNQPQHF
few,TRBJ2-7,.,TRBV5-1,TGCGCCAGCAGCATACAGGGAATTCTCGACGAGCAGTACTTC,CASSIQGILDEQYF